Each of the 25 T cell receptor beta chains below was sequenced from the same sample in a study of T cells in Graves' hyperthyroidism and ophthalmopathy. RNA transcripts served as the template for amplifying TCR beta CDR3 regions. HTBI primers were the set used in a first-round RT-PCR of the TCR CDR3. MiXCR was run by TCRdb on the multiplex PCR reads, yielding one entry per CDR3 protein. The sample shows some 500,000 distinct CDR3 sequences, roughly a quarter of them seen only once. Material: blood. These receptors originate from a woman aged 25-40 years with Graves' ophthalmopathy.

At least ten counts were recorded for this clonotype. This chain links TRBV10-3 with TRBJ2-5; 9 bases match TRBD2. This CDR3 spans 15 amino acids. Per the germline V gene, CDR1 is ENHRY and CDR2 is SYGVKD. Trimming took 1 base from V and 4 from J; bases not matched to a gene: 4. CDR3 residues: CAISELAGVRETQYF. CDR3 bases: TGTGCCATCAGTGAGTTAGCGGGGGTGAGAGAGACCCAGTACTTC.

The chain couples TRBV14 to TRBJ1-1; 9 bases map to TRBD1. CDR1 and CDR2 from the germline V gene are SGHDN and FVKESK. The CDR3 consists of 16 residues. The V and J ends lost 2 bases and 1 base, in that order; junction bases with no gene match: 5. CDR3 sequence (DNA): TGTGCCAGCAGCCAACTACAGGGGGCAGGGAACACTGAAGCTTTCTTT. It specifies CASSQLQGAGNTEAFF.

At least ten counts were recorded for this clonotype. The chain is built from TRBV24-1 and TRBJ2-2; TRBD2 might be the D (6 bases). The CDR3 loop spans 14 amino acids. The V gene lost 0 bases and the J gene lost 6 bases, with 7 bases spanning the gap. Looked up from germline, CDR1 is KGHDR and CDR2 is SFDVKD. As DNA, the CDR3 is TGTGCCACCAGTGATTTGAGCGGGTCCGGGGAGCTGTTTTTT. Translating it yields CATSDLSGSGELFF.

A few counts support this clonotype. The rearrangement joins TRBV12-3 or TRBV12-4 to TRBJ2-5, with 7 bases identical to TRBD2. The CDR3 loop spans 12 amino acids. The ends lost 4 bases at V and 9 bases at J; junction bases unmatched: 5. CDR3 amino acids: CASSWTRWSQYF. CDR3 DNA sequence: TGTGCCAGCAGTTGGACTAGATGGTCCCAGTACTTC.

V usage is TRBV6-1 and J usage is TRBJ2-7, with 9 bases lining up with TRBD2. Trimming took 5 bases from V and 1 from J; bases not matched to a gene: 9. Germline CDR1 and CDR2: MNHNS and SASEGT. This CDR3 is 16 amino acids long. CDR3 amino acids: CASSPSWREGSYEQYF. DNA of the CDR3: TGTGCCAGCAGTCCCTCATGGCGGGAGGGGTCCTACGAGCAGTACTTC.

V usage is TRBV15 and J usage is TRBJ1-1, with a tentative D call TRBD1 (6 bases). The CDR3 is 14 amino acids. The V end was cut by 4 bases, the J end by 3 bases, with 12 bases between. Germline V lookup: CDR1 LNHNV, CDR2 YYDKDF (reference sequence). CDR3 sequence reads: CATSIKQGDTEAFF. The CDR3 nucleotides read TGTGCCACCAGCATAAAACAGGGAGACACTGAAGCTTTCTTT.

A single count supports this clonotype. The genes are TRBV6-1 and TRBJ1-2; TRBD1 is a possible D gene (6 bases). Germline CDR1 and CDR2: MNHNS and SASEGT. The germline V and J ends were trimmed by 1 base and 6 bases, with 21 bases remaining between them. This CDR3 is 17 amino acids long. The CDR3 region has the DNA TGTGCCAGCAGTGAAGAGTGGGGGCCGTCGGAGACCCATGGCTACACCTTC. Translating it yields CASSEEWGPSETHGYTF.

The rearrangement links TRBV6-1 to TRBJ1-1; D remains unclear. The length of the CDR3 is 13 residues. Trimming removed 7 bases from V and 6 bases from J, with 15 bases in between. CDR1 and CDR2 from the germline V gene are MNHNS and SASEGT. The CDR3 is CASTLNGGAEAFF. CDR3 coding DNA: TGTGCCAGCACCCTAAATGGTGGGGCTGAAGCTTTCTTT.

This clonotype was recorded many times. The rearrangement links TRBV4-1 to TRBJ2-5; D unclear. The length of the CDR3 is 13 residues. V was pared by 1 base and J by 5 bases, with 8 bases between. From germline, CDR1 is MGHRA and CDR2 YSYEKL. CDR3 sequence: CASSQVHSETQYF. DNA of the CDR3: TGCGCCAGCAGCCAAGTTCATTCGGAGACCCAGTACTTC.

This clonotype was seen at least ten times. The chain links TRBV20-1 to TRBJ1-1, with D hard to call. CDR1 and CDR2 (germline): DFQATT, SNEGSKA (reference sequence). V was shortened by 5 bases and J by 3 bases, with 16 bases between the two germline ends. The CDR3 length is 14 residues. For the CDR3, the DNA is TGCAGTGCTCCTCGGGTGGGCAGGCACACTGAAGCTTTCTTT. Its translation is CSAPRVGRHTEAFF.

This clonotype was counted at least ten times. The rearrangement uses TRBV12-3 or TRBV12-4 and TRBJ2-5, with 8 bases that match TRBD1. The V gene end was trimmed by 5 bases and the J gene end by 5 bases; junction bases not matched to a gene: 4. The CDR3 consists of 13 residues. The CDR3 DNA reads TGTGCCAGCAGTCCACAGGGGGACGAGACCCAGTACTTC. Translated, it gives CASSPQGDETQYF.

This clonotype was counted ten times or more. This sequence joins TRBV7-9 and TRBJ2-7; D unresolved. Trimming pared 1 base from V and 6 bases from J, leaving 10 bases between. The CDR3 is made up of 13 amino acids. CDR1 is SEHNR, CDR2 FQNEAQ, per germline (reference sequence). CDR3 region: CASSLVESGEQYF. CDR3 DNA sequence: TGTGCCAGCAGCTTAGTAGAGAGTGGCGAGCAGTACTTC.

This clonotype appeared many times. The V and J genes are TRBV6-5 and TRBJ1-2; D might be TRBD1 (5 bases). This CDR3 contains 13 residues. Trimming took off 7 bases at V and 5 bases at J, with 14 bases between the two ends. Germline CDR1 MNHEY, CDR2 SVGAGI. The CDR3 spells CASKTLTDYGYTF. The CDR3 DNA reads TGTGCCAGCAAAACACTGACAGATTATGGCTACACCTTC.

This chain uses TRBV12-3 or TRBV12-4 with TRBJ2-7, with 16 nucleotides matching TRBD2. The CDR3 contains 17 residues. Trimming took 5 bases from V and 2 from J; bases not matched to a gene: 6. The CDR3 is CASSLGLAGGHAYEQYF. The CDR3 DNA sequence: TGTGCCAGCAGTCTGGGACTAGCGGGGGGGCACGCCTACGAGCAGTACTTC.

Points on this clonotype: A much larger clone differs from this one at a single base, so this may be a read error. The CDR3 protein is CASSLAEYTEAFF. CDR3 DNA: TGTGCCAGCAGTTTAGCGGAGTACACTGAAGCTTTCTTT. This chain connects TRBV12-3 or TRBV12-4 to TRBJ1-1; D unclear. With 0 bases removed from V and 3 bases from J, the gap between germline ends came to 5 bases. The length of the CDR3 is 13 residues.

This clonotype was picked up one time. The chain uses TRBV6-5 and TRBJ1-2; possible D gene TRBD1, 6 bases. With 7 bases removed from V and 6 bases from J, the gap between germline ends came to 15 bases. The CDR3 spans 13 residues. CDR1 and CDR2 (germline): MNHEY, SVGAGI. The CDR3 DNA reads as TGTGCCAGCAATACCCGAGGGGGAAATGGCTACACCTTC. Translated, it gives CASNTRGGNGYTF.

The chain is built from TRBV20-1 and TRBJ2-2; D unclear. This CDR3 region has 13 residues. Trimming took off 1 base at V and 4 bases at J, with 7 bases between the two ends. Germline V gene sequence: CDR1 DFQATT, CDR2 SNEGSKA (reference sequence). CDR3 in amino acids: CSARGRFTGELFF. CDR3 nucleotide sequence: TGCAGTGCTAGAGGACGATTCACCGGGGAGCTGTTTTTT.

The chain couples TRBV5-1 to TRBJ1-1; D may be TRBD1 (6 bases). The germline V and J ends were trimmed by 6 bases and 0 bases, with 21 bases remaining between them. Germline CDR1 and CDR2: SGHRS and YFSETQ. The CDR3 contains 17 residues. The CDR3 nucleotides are TGCGCCAGCAACGTACTTACTACAGGGCGTGTGAACACTGAAGCTTTCTTT. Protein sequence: CASNVLTTGRVNTEAFF.

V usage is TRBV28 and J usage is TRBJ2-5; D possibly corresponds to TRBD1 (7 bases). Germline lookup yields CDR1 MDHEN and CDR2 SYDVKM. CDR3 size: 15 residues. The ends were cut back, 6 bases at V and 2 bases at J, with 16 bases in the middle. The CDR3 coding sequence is TGTGCCAGCAGCTCCGCGGGGACAGTACAAGAGACCCAGTACTTC. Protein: CASSSAGTVQETQYF.

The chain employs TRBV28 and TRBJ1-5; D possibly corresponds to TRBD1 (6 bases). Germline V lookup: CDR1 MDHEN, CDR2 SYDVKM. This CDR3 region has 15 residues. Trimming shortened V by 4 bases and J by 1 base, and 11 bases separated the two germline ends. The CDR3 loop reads CASSYRGTSNQPQHF. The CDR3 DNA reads TGTGCCAGCAGTTATAGGGGGACGAGCAATCAGCCCCAGCATTTT.

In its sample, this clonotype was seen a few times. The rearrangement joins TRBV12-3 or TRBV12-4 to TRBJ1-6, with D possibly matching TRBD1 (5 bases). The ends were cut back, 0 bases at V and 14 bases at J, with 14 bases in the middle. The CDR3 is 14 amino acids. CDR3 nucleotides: TGTGCCAGCAGTTTAGCTTCCGGGGCAACGACCCTCCACTTT. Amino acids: CASSLASGATTLHF.

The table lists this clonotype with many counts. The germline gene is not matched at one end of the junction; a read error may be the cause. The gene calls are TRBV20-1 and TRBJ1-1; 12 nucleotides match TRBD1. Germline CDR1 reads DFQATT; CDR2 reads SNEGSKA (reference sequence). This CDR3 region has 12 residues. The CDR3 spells CSAGTGGTEASF. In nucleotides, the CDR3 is TGCAGTGCAGGGACAGGGGGCACTGAAGCTTCCTTT.

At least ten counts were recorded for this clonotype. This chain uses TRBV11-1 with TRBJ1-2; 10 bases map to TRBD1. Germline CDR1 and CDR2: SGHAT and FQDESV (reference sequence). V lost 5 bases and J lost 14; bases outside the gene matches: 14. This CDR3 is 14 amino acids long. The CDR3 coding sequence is TGTGCCAGCAGCGCCCATGAGGGACAGGGGCCCGGGACCTTC. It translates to CASSAHEGQGPGTF.

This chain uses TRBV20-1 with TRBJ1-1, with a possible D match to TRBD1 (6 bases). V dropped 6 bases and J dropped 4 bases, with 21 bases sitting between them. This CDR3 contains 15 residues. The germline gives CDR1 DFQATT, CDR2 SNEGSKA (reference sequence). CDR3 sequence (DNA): TGCAGTGCCGGAGGACAGCACCTTTGGGGCACTGAAGCTTTCTTT. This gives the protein CSAGGQHLWGTEAFF.

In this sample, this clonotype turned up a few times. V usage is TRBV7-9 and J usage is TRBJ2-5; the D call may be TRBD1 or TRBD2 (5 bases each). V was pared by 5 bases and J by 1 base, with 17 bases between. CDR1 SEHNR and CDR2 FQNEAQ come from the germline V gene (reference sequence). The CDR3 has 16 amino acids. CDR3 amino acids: CASSHPRGRVQETQYF. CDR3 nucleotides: TGTGCCAGCAGCCACCCGAGGGGCAGGGTCCAAGAGACCCAGTACTTC.